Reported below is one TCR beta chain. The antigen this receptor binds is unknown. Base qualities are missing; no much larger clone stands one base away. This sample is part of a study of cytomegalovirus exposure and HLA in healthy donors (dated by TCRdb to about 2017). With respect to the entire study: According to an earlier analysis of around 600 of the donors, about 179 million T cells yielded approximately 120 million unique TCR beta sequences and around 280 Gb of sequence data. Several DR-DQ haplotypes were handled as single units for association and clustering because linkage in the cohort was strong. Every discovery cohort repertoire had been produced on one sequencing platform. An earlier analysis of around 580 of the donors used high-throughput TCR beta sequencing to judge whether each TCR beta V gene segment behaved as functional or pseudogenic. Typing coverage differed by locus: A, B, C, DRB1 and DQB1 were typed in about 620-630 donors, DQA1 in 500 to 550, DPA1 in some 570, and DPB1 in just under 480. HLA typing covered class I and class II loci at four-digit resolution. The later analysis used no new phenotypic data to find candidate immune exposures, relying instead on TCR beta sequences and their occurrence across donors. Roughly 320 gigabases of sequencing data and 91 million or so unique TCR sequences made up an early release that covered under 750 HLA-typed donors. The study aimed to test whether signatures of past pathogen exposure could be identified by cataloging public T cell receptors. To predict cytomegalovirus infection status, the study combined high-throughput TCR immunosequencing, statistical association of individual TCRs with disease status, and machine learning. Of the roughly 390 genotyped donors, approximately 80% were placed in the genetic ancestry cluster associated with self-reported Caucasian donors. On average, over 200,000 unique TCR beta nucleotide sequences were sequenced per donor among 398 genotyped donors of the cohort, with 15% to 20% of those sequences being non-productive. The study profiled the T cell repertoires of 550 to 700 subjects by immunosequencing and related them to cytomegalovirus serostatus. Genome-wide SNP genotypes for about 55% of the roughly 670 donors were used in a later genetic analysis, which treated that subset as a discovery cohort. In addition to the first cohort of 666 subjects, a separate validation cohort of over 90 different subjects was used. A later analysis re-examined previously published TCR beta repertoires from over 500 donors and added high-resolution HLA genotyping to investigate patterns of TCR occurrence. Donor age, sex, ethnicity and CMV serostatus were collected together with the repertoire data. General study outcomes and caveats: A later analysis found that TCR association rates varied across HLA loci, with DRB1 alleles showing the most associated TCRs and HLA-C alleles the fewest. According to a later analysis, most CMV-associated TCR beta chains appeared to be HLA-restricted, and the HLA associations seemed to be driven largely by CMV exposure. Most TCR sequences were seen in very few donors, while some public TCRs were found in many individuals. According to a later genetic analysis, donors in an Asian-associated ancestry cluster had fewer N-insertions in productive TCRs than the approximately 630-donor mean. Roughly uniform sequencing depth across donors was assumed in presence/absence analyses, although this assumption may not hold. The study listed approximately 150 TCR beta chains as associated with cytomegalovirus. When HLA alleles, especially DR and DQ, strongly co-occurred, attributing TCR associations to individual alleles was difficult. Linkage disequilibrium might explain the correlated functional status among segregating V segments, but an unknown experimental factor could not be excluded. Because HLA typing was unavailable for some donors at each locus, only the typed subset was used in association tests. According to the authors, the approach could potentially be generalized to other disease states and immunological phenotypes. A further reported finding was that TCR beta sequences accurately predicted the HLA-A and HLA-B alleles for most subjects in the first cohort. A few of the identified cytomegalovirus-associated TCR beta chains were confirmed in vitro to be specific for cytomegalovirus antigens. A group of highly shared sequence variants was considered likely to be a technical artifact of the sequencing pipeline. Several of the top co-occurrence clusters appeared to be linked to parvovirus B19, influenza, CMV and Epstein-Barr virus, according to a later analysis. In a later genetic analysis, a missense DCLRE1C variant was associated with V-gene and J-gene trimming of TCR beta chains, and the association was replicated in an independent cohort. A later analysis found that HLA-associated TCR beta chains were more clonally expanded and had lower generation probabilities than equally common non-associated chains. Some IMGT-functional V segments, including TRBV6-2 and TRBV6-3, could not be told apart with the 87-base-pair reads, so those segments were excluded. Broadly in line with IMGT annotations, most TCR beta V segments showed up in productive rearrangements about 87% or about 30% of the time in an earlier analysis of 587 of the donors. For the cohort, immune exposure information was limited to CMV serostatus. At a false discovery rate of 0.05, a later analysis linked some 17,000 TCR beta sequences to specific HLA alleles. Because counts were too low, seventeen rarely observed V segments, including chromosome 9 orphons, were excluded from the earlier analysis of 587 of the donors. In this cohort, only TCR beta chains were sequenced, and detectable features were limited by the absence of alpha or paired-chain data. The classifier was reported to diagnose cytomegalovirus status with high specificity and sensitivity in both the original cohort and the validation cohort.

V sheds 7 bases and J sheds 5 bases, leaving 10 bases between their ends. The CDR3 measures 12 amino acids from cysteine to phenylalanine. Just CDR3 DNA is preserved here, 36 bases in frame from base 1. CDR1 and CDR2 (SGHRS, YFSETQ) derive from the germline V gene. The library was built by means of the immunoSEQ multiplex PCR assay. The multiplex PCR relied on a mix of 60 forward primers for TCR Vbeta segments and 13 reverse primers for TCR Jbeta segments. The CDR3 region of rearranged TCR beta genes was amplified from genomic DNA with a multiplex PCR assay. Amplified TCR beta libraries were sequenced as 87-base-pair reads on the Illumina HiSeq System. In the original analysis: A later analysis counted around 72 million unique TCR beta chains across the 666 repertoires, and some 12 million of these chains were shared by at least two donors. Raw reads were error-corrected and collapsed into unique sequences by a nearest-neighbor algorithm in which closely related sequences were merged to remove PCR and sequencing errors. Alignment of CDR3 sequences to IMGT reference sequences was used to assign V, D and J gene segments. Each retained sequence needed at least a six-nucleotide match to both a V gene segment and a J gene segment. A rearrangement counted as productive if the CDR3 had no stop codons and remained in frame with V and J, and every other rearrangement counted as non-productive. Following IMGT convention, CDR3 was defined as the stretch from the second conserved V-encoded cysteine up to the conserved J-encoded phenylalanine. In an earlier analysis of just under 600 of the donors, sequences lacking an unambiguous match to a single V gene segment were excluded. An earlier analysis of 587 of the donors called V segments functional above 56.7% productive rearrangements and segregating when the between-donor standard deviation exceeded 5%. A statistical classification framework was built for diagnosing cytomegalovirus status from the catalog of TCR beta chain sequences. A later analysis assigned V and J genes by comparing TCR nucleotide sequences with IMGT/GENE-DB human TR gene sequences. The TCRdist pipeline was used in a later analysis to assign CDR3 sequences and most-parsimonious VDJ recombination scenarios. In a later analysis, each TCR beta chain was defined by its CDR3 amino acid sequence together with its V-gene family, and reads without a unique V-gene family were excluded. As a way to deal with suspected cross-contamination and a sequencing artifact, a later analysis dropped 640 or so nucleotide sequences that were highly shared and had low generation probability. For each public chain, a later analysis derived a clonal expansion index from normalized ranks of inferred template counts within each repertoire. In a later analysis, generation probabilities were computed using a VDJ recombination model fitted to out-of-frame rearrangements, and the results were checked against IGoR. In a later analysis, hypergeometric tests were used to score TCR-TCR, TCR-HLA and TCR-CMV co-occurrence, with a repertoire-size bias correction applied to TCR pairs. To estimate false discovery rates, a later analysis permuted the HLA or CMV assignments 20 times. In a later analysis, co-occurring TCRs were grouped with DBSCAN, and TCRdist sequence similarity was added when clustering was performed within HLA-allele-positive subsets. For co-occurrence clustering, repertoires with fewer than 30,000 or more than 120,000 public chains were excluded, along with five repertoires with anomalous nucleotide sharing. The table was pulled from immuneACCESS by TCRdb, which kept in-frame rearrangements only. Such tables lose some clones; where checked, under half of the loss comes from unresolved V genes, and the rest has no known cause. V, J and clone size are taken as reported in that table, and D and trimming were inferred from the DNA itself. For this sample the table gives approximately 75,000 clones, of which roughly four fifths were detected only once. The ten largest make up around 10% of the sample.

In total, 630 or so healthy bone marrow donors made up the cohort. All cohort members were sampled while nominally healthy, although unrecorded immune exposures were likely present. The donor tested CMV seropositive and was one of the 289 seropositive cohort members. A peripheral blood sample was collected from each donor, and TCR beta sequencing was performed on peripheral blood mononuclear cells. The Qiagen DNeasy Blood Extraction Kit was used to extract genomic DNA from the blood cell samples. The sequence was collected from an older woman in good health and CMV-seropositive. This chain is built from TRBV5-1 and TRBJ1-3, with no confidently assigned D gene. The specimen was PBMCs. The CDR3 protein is CASPGERNTIYF. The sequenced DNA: TGCGCCAGCCCCGGTGAGCGAAACACCATATATTTT.